A selection of T cell receptor beta chains follows, all from one sample in a study of blood T cell repertoires in COVID-19. The table came from immunoSEQ multiplex PCR; TCRdb's copy has only in-frame clones and leaves some out. Of about 170,000 clones in the sample, approximately 91% were seen once. Input material: peripheral blood. The source of these receptors is a young man with COVID-19, enrolled during active disease. Both conserved end residues are part of each CDR3. D genes are given only for firm matches. The listing skips clone size in some rows; elsewhere it reads once, few, many or a size class.

TRBD1	TRBJ1-2	NA	TRBV6-5	CASRPQGAINGYTF	TGTGCCAGCAGACCACAGGGGGCTATTAATGGCTACACCTTC
TRBD2	TRBJ2-3	NA	TRBV13	CASSSGGRTDTQYF	TGTGCCAGCAGCTCGGGCGGGAGGACAGATACGCAGTATTTT
NA	TRBJ2-1	NA	TRBV7-9	CASSLAGPTEFF	TGTGCCAGCAGCTTAGCGGGGCCGACCGAGTTCTTC
NA	TRBJ1-1	NA	TRBV24-1	CATRTGPNTEAFF	TGTGCCACCAGAACAGGCCCAAACACTGAAGCTTTCTTT
TRBD1	TRBJ1-1	NA	TRBV11-3	CASSPHQGAPAFF	TGTGCCAGCAGCCCCCATCAGGGGGCGCCGGCTTTCTTT
NA	TRBJ2-7	NA	TRBV4-1	CASSPSESGDEQYF	TGCGCCAGCAGCCCCTCGGAGAGTGGCGACGAGCAGTACTTC
TRBD1	TRBJ2-2	NA	TRBV6-2/TRBV6-3	CASSPFGTANTGELFF	TGTGCCAGCAGCCCTTTCGGGACAGCGAACACCGGGGAGCTGTTTTTT
TRBD2	TRBJ2-1	NA	TRBV4-3	CASSQTSSRTYNEQFF	TGCGCCAGCAGCCAGACTAGCTCCCGGACCTACAATGAGCAGTTCTTC
TRBD2	TRBJ2-5	NA	TRBV6-4	CASSDSPPLATPETQYF	TGTGCCAGCAGTGACTCCCCCCCACTAGCGACTCCAGAGACCCAGTACTTC
TRBD2	TRBJ2-2	NA	TRBV28	CASSLPGGRAGTGELFF	TGTGCCAGCAGCCTCCCTGGCGGGAGAGCGGGCACCGGGGAGCTGTTTTTT
NA	TRBJ1-3	NA	TRBV18	CASSQLNRDSGNTIYF	TGTGCCAGCTCACAGTTAAACAGGGACTCTGGAAACACCATATATTTT
TRBD1	TRBJ1-3	NA	TRBV2	CASSEGTGAGNTIYF	TGTGCCAGCAGTGAAGGGACAGGGGCTGGAAACACCATATATTTT
TRBD2	TRBJ2-1	NA	TRBV9	CASSGSGSFEQFF	TGTGCCAGCAGCGGTAGCGGGAGTTTTGAGCAGTTCTTC
NA	TRBJ1-1	NA	TRBV5-6	CASSLAPGRRANTEAFF	TGTGCCAGCAGCTTGGCCCCAGGGAGGAGAGCGAACACTGAAGCTTTCTTT
NA	TRBJ1-2	NA	TRBV2	CASSPTANGYTF	TGTGCCAGCAGCCCGACAGCTAATGGCTACACCTTC
NA	TRBJ2-1	NA	TRBV5-1	CASMGGSYNEQFF	TGCGCCAGCATGGGGGGAAGCTACAATGAGCAGTTCTTC
TRBD1	TRBJ1-1	NA	TRBV5-1	CASSYSGTAMNTEAFF	TGCGCCAGCAGCTACTCCGGGACAGCCATGAACACTGAAGCTTTCTTT
TRBD1	TRBJ1-1	NA	TRBV4-1	CASSTTTGLNTEAFF	TGCGCCAGCAGCACCACGACAGGGCTGAACACTGAAGCTTTCTTT
TRBD1	TRBJ2-7	NA	TRBV4-1	CASSFDRGLYEQYF	TGCGCCAGCAGCTTCGACAGGGGGCTTTACGAGCAGTACTTC
TRBD1	TRBJ1-6	NA	TRBV7-9	CASSFVTGGTNSPLHF	TGTGCCAGCAGCTTCGTGACAGGGGGCACGAATTCACCCCTCCACTTT
NA	TRBJ2-1	NA	TRBV30	CAWRTRTDYNEQFF	TGTGCCTGGAGGACGCGGACAGACTACAATGAGCAGTTCTTC
NA	TRBJ2-2	NA	TRBV27	CASSLFRRNTGELFF	TGTGCCAGCAGTTTGTTCAGGCGGAACACCGGGGAGCTGTTTTTT
NA	TRBJ2-1	NA	TRBV28	CASSPWREAYNEQFF	TGTGCCAGCAGTCCGTGGAGGGAGGCTTACAATGAGCAGTTCTTC
TRBD2	TRBJ2-3	NA	TRBV2	CASSELAGEGDTQYF	TGTGCCAGCAGTGAGTTAGCGGGGGAGGGAGATACGCAGTATTTT
TRBD1	TRBJ1-2	NA	TRBV4-1	CASSHPGDRDYTF	TGCGCCAGCAGCCATCCGGGGGACAGAGACTACACCTTC
NA	TRBJ2-7	NA	TRBV5-1	CASSEQGDEQYF	TGCGCCAGCAGCGAACAGGGCGACGAGCAGTACTTC
NA	TRBJ2-7	NA	TRBV4-3	CASSQDLLYEQYF	TGCGCCAGCAGCCAAGATCTCCTGTACGAGCAGTACTTC
NA	TRBJ2-2	once	TRBV2	CASSEASGFPGELFF	TGTGCCAGCAGTGAAGCCTCAGGGTTCCCCGGGGAGCTGTTTTTT
TRBD1	TRBJ2-7	NA	TRBV19	CASSMGTGQSYEQYF	TGTGCCAGTAGTATGGGTACGGGACAGTCCTACGAGCAGTACTTC
NA	TRBJ1-1	NA	TRBV19	CASSIWRGLSTEAFF	TGTGCCAGTAGTATCTGGCGGGGTCTGAGCACTGAAGCTTTCTTT
TRBD2	TRBJ2-1	NA	TRBV9	CASSSSGSSYNEQFF	TGTGCCAGCAGCTCCAGCGGGAGTTCCTACAATGAGCAGTTCTTC
TRBD2	TRBJ2-2	once	TRBV29-1	CSVLLRTGRTGELFF	TGCAGCGTTCTACTCCGGACCGGGAGGACCGGGGAGCTGTTTTTT
NA	TRBJ2-2	NA	TRBV19	CASSTQGGNTGELFF	TGTGCCAGTAGTACGCAGGGGGGTAACACCGGGGAGCTGTTTTTT
TRBD1	TRBJ1-2	NA	TRBV7-3	CASSLTGDRGNYGYTF	TGTGCCAGCAGCTTAACGGGGGACAGGGGGAACTATGGCTACACCTTC
TRBD2	TRBJ2-7	NA	TRBV5-1	CASSLTSGTGEQYF	TGCGCCAGCAGTTTGACTAGCGGGACAGGTGAGCAGTACTTC
TRBD2	TRBJ2-1	once	TRBV9	CASSVKAGVDNEQFF	TGTGCCAGCAGCGTGAAAGCGGGAGTGGACAATGAGCAGTTCTTC
NA	TRBJ2-7	NA	TRBV10-3	CAISEGRWEQYF	TGTGCCATCAGTGAGGGCAGGTGGGAGCAGTACTTC
NA	TRBJ2-7	NA	TRBV11-2	CASSIPRRGQDEQYF	TGTGCCAGCAGCATACCTCGGAGGGGGCAGGACGAGCAGTACTTC
NA	TRBJ1-3	NA	TRBV3-1/TRBV3-2	CASSQDRQVVFGNTIYF	TGTGCCAGCAGCCAAGATCGGCAGGTAGTTTTTGGAAACACCATATATTTT
NA	TRBJ2-1	NA	TRBV6-2/TRBV6-3	CASSAAGSYNEQFF	TGTGCCAGCAGTGCGGCCGGATCCTACAATGAGCAGTTCTTC
NA	TRBJ2-1	NA	TRBV28	CASSLWTGEQFF	TGTGCCAGCAGTTTATGGACTGGCGAGCAGTTCTTC
NA	TRBJ1-4	NA	TRBV9	CASASAGEEKLFF	TGTGCCAGTGCCTCCGCAGGGGAAGAAAAACTGTTTTTT
TRBD2	TRBJ2-5	NA	TRBV3-1/TRBV3-2	CASSHGTRGETQYF	TGTGCCAGCAGCCACGGGACTAGAGGAGAGACCCAGTACTTC
TRBD1	TRBJ1-6	NA	TRBV4-3	CASSQDPTGGNSPLHF	TGCGCCAGCAGCCAGGATCCTACAGGGGGCAATTCACCCCTCCACTTT
TRBD1	TRBJ1-2	NA	TRBV15	CATSRLTGGAYGYTF	TGTGCCACCAGCAGGCTTACAGGGGGCGCCTATGGCTACACCTTC
TRBD1	TRBJ2-5	NA	TRBV28	CASRTGGKETQYF	TGTGCCAGCAGAACAGGGGGGAAAGAGACCCAGTACTTC